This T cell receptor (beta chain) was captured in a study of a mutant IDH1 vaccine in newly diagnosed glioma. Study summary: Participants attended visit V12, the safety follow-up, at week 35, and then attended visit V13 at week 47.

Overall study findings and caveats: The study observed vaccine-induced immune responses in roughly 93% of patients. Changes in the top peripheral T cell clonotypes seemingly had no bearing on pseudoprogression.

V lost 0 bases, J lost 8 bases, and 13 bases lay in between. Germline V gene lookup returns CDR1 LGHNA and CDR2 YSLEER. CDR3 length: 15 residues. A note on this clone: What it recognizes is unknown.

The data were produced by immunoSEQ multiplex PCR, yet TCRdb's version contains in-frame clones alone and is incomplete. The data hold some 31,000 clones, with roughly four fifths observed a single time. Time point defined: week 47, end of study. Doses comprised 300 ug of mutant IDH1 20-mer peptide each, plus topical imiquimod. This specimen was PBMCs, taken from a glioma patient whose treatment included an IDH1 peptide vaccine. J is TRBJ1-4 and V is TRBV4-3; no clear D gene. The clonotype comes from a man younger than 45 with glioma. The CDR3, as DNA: TGCGCCAGCAGCCAAGATTTCCGGGTCGCGGAAAAACTGTTTTTT. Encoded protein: CASSQDFRVAEKLFF.